This entry features one TCR beta chain sequence. Its antigen is still unknown. From germline, CDR1 is LNHNV and CDR2 YYDKDF (reference sequence). This CDR3 has 14 residues. The V gene end was trimmed by 3 bases and the J gene end by 4 bases; junction bases not matched to a gene: 4. At least 5 micrograms of total RNA were extracted per sample. This sample was taken from a study of blood T cells in healthy people across ages. Study context: Researchers report that template switching captured about one barcoded beta molecule per two T cells.

General study findings and limits: Per million T cells, TCR beta diversity dropped about linearly as age rose. Greater diversity and more naive CD4+ cells were seen in long-lived donors than in aged donors.

The authors ran a second PCR of about 7 to 11 cycles using a sample-barcoded 5' primer and a J-beta primer mix. TCRdb itself ran the 5' RACE reads through MiXCR, one entry per CDR3 protein. The table includes hundreds of thousands of distinct CDR3 sequences, 58% detected once. The material sequenced was blood. The TCR was taken from a man aged 55 to 69 in good health. The chain is built from TRBV15 and TRBJ1-2; 8 bases are shared with TRBD1. CDR3 loop: CATSRAGTGYGYTF. The CDR3 DNA is TGTGCCACCAGCAGGGCTGGGACAGGCTATGGCTACACCTTC. Drawing the rest from reference TRBV15 and TRBJ1-2, the complete variable domain is DAMVIQNPRYQVTQFGKPVTLSCSQTLNHNVMYWYQQKSSQAPKLLFHYYDKDFNNEADTPDNFQSRRPNTSFCFLDIRSPGLGDTAMYLCATSRAGTGYGYTFGSGTRLTVV.